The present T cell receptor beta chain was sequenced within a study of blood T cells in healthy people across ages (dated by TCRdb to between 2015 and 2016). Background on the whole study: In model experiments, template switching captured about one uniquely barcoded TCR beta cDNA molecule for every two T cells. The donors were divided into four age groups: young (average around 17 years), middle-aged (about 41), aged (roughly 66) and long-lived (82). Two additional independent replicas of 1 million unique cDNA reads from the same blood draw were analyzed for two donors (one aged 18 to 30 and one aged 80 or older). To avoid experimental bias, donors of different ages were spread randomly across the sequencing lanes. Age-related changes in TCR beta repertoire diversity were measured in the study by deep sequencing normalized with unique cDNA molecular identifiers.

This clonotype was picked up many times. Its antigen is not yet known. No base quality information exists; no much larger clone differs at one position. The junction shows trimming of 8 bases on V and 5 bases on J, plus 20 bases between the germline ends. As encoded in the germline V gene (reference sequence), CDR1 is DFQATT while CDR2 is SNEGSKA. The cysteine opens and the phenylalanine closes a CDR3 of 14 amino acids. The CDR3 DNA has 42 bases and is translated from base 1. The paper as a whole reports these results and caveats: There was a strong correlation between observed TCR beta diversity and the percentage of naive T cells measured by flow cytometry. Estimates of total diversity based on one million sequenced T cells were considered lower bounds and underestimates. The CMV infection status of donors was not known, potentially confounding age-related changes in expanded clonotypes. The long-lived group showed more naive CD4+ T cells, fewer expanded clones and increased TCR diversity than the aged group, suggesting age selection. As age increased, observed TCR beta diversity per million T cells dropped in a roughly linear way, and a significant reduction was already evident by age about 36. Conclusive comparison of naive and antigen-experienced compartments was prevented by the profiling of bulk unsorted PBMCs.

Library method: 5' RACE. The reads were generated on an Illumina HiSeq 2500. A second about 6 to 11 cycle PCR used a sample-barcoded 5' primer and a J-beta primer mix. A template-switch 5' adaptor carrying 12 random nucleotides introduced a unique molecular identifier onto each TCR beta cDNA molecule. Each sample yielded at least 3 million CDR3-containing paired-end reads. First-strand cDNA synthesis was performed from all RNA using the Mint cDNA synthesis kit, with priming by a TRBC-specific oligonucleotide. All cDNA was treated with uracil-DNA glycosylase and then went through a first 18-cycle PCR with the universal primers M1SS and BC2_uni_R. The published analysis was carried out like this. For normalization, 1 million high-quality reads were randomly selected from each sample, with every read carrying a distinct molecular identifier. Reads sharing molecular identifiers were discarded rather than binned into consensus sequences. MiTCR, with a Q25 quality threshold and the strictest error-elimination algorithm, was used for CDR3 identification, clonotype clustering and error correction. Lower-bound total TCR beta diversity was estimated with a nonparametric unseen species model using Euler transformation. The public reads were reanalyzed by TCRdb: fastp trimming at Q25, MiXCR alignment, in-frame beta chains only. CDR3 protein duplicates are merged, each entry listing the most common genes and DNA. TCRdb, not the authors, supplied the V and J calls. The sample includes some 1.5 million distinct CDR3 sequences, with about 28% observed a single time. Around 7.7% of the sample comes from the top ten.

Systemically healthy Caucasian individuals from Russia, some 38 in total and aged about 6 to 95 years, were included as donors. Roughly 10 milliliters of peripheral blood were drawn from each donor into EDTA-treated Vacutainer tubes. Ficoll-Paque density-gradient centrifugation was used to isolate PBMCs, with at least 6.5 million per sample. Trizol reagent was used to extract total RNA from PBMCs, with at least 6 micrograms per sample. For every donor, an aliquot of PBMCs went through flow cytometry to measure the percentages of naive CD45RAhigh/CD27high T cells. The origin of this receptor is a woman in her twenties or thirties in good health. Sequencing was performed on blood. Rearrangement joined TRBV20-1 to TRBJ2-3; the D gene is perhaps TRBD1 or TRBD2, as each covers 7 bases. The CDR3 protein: CSTRGGSGEDTQYF. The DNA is TGCAGTACCAGGGGGGGCAGCGGAGAAGATACGCAGTATTTT.